A selection of T cell receptor beta chains follows, all from one sample in a study of blood T cell repertoires in COVID-19. Repertoires were generated with immunoSEQ multiplex PCR, while TCRdb's copy carries only in-frame clones and drops some. The sample includes around 250,000 clones, about 80% of them seen just once. Sequencing input: peripheral blood. The receptors derive from a man aged 45 to 65 with active or convalescent COVID-19. Each CDR3 is given with its conserved first and last residue. The D gene is left open where the match is weak. Expanded clones get a size class; other rows say once, few or many, or leave the size out.

size: .; V: TRBV9; D: .; J: TRBJ1-1; DNA: TGTGCCAGCAGCGTAGGTGGCAGGCCGATGAACACTGAAGCTTTCTTT; CDR3: CASSVGGRPMNTEAFF
size: .; V: TRBV7-9; D: .; J: TRBJ2-7; DNA: TGTGCCAGCAGCTTTGGAGGGGGCAACTACGAGCAGTACTTC; CDR3: CASSFGGGNYEQYF
size: .; V: TRBV30; D: .; J: TRBJ1-6; DNA: TGTGCCTGGAGTGTACACGGGTATTCACCCCTCCACTTT; CDR3: CAWSVHGYSPLHF
size: .; V: TRBV7-2; D: .; J: TRBJ1-2; DNA: TGTGCCAGCAGCCCCTATCGGACCTCGGAGGGCTATGGCTACACCTTC; CDR3: CASSPYRTSEGYGYTF
size: .; V: TRBV11-1; D: TRBD1; J: TRBJ2-1; DNA: TGTGCCAGCAGCCTCGACAGGGAAAACTACAATGAGCAGTTCTTC; CDR3: CASSLDRENYNEQFF
size: .; V: TRBV7-7; D: .; J: TRBJ1-3; DNA: TGTGCCAGCAGAGAGGGAGCTCGTTCTGGAAACACCATATATTTT; CDR3: CASREGARSGNTIYF
size: once; V: TRBV3-1/TRBV3-2; D: TRBD2; J: TRBJ2-5; DNA: TGTGCCAGCAGCCTAGGACTAGCGGGGCAAGAGACCCAGTACTTC; CDR3: CASSLGLAGQETQYF
size: .; V: TRBV4-1; D: .; J: TRBJ2-7; DNA: TGCGCCAGCAGCCAAGAAGCCGCTAGAACTGACGAGCAGTACTTC; CDR3: CASSQEAARTDEQYF
size: .; V: TRBV7-2; D: .; J: TRBJ2-7; DNA: TGTGCCAGCAGCTCCAATACAGGTTCCTCCTACGAGCAGTACTTC; CDR3: CASSSNTGSSYEQYF
size: .; V: TRBV9; D: .; J: TRBJ2-2; DNA: TGTGCCAGCAGCCTTCGACTAGACCCCGGGGAGCTGTTTTTT; CDR3: CASSLRLDPGELFF
size: .; V: TRBV30; D: .; J: TRBJ2-1; DNA: TGTGCCTGGAGTGTAGGGTTTAGGGGGATTGAGCAGTTCTTC; CDR3: CAWSVGFRGIEQFF
size: .; V: TRBV7-8; D: .; J: TRBJ1-6; DNA: TGTGCCAGCAGCTTAGCACAGGGTAATTCACCCCTCCACTTT; CDR3: CASSLAQGNSPLHF
size: .; V: TRBV15; D: TRBD2; J: TRBJ2-2; DNA: TGTGCCACCAGCAGTACTAGCGGGGGGAACACCGGGGAGCTGTTTTTT; CDR3: CATSSTSGGNTGELFF
size: .; V: TRBV1; D: .; J: TRBJ2-3; DNA: TGCACCAGCAGCCAAGAACAGGGAGATACGCAGTATTTT; CDR3: CTSSQEQGDTQYF
size: .; V: TRBV4-1; D: .; J: TRBJ1-2; DNA: TGCGCCAGCAGCCAAGGCGACAGGACAGCCTATGGCTACACCTTC; CDR3: CASSQGDRTAYGYTF
size: few; V: TRBV7-2; D: .; J: TRBJ1-1; DNA: TGTGCCAGCAGCTTAGGCAGGGGGAACACTGAAGCTTTCTTT; CDR3: CASSLGRGNTEAFF
size: .; V: TRBV4-2; D: TRBD1; J: TRBJ1-4; DNA: TGTGCCAGCAGCCTAGACAGGGGGCCGGATGAAAAACTGTTTTTT; CDR3: CASSLDRGPDEKLFF
size: once; V: TRBV10-1; D: .; J: TRBJ1-3; DNA: TGCGCCAGCAGTGGCTCAAAGAGGAACTCTGGAAACACCATATATTTT; CDR3: CASSGSKRNSGNTIYF
size: .; V: TRBV7-2; D: TRBD1; J: TRBJ1-2; DNA: TGTGCCAGCAGCGCCGGGACAGGGGGCCTCTATGGCTACACCTTC; CDR3: CASSAGTGGLYGYTF
size: .; V: TRBV11-2; D: TRBD2; J: TRBJ2-1; DNA: TGTGCCAGCAGCTTTGGAAGCCTAGCGGGGGTCGAGCAGTTCTTC; CDR3: CASSFGSLAGVEQFF
size: .; V: TRBV5-1; D: .; J: TRBJ2-3; DNA: TGCGCCAGCGGGATCCGGGACACCCGATCGGATACGCAGTATTTT; CDR3: CASGIRDTRSDTQYF
size: .; V: TRBV2; D: .; J: TRBJ2-7; DNA: TGTGCCAGCGGAGGGTTGAACGAGCAGTACTTC; CDR3: CASGGLNEQYF
size: .; V: TRBV6-5; D: .; J: TRBJ1-5; DNA: TGTGCCAGCAGTAACGCCAAAGAGGGACAGCCCCAGCATTTT; CDR3: CASSNAKEGQPQHF
size: .; V: TRBV10-3; D: TRBD2; J: TRBJ2-1; DNA: TGTGCCATCAGTGAGTCGCGTCGGGGGGGCGAGGAGCAGTTCTTC; CDR3: CAISESRRGGEEQFF
size: .; V: TRBV19; D: TRBD1; J: TRBJ2-1; DNA: TGTGCCAGTAGTCCGGGGACAGGGGCCTACAATGAGCAGTTCTTC; CDR3: CASSPGTGAYNEQFF
size: .; V: TRBV19; D: TRBD1; J: TRBJ1-1; DNA: TGTGCCAGTAGTGCACGACAGGGGGCCACTGAAGCTTTCTTT; CDR3: CASSARQGATEAFF
size: .; V: TRBV27; D: TRBD1; J: TRBJ2-7; DNA: TGTGCCAGCAGTCCGGGACAGGGGGCCTACGAGCAGTACTTC; CDR3: CASSPGQGAYEQYF
size: .; V: TRBV18; D: .; J: TRBJ1-5; DNA: TGTGCCAGCTCATCTAAGAGGCAAAGCAATCAGCCCCAGCATTTT; CDR3: CASSSKRQSNQPQHF
size: .; V: TRBV6-2/TRBV6-3; D: .; J: TRBJ1-4; DNA: TGTGCCAGCAGTCTCTCCGGGAGCGGAAAACTGTTTTTT; CDR3: CASSLSGSGKLFF
size: .; V: TRBV19; D: .; J: TRBJ2-1; DNA: TGTGCCAGTAGTCTTCGCGATTACAATGAGCAGTTCTTC; CDR3: CASSLRDYNEQFF
size: .; V: TRBV5-1; D: .; J: TRBJ2-5; DNA: TGCGCCAGCAGCTTCGACAGGCTAGGAGGAGAGACCCAGTACTTC; CDR3: CASSFDRLGGETQYF
size: .; V: TRBV9; D: .; J: TRBJ1-1; DNA: TGTGCCAGCAGCACCCATACAGGGCTGAACACTGAAGCTTTCTTT; CDR3: CASSTHTGLNTEAFF
size: .; V: TRBV19; D: TRBD1; J: TRBJ1-5; DNA: TGTGCCAGTAGCTTATGGACAGGGGCCTATAGCAATCAGCCCCAGCATTTT; CDR3: CASSLWTGAYSNQPQHF
size: .; V: TRBV5-1; D: .; J: TRBJ1-1; DNA: TGCGCCAGCAGGGACGGACAGACTATGAACACTGAAGCTTTCTTT; CDR3: CASRDGQTMNTEAFF